The rows below give T cell receptor beta chains drawn from one sample of a study of glioma-infiltrating T cells after dendritic cell vaccination. The repertoire was sequenced with immunoSEQ multiplex PCR; TCRdb's copy has only in-frame clones and lacks some. The sample carries about 90,000 clones, about 83% recorded once. The source was blood, collected before dendritic cell vaccination. These receptors were taken from a human donor with glioblastoma. The conserved cysteine and the conserved F or W are not part of the CDR3 here. The order of the fields is CDR3 protein, J gene, clone size, V gene. The size of a clone is reported for some rows only, either as once, few or many, or as a class for expanded clones.

ASKPQGNSYEQY TRBJ2-7 . TRBV19
ASSRDRVGNTIY TRBJ1-3 . TRBV14
ASSLGGIQY TRBJ2-7 . TRBV27
ASSYWTASTNYGYT TRBJ1-2 . TRBV11-3
ASSPWGAGGATDTQY TRBJ2-3 . TRBV5-6
ASSRVAGAHTGELF TRBJ2-2 . TRBV5-1
ASVKGQSSYNEQF TRBJ2-1 once TRBV2
ASSELTGSGANVLT TRBJ2-6 . TRBV2
ASSFMDRAYYGYT TRBJ1-2 . TRBV27
ASSPGQAGEQF TRBJ2-1 . TRBV19
ASRNTGGGETQY TRBJ2-5 . TRBV19
ASSLKYLSYEQY TRBJ2-7 . TRBV6-5
ASSLLAKPQH TRBJ1-5 . TRBV7-2
ASSKPGLDYEQY TRBJ2-7 . TRBV2
ASSLGTENEKLF TRBJ1-4 . TRBV5-1
SSGGLAGFNSYNEQF TRBJ2-1 . TRBV29-1
ASREGGSNSPLH TRBJ1-6 . TRBV2
ASSLVTEGELF TRBJ2-2 . TRBV5-1
ASSQVSGLAGEEQY TRBJ2-7 . TRBV4-3
ASSLALGRGTDQPQH TRBJ1-5 . TRBV7-9
ASSPSGQGSYGYT TRBJ1-2 . TRBV18